The clone carrying this T cell receptor (beta chain) was counted only a few times. Its antigen is not identified. The data were taken from a study of blood T cells in healthy people across ages. For the second PCR, which ran for about 6 to 11 cycles, a sample-barcoded 5' primer and a J-beta primer mix were used. Each cDNA molecule was tagged by a template-switch adaptor with 12 random nucleotides. TCRdb reprocessed the 5' RACE reads via MiXCR and lists one record per CDR3 protein. The sample has about a million distinct CDR3 sequences; about two fifths are singletons. Study results and caveats: Estimates of total diversity, which came from one million sequenced T cells, were considered to be underestimates.

There are 15 residues in the CDR3. Trimming removed 5 bases from V and 4 bases from J; junction bases left unmatched: 7. Looked up from germline, CDR1 is SGHTA and CDR2 is FQGNSA. The source of this sequence is a man aged 18-30 years in good health. The material sequenced was blood. V is TRBV7-2 and J is TRBJ2-4, with 8 bases that match TRBD1. CDR3 in DNA: TGTGCCAGCAGCGTGGACAGGGAGTCTAAAAACATTCAGTACTTC. This gives the protein CASSVDRESKNIQYF.